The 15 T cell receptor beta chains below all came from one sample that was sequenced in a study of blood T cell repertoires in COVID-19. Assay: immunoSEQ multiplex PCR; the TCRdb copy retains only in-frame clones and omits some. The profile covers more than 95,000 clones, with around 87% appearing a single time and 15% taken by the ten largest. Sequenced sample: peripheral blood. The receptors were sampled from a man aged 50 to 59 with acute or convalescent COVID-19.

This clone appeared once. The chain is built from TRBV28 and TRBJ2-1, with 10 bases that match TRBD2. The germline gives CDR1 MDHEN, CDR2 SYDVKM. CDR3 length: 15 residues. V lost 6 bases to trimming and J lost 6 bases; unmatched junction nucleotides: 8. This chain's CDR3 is CASSLPGLAVNEQFF. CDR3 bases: TGTGCCAGCAGCCTCCCCGGACTAGCGGTCAATGAGCAGTTCTTC.

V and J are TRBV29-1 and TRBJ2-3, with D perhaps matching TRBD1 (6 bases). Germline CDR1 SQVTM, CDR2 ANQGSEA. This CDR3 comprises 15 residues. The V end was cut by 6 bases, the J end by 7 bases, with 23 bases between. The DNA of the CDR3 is TGCAGCGTCCGAGGAGCAGGGGCCCGCCTTAATACGCAGTATTTT. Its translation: CSVRGAGARLNTQYF.

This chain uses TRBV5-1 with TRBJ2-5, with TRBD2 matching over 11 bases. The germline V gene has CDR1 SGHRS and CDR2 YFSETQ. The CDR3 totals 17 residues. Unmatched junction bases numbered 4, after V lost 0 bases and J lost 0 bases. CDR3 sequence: CASSLGASGRYQETQYF. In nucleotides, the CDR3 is TGCGCCAGCAGCTTGGGGGCTAGCGGGAGGTACCAAGAGACCCAGTACTTC.

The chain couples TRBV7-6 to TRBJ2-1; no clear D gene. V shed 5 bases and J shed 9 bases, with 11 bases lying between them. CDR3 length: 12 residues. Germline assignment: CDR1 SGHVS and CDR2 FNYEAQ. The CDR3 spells CASSSLNIEQFF. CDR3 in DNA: TGTGCCAGCAGCAGCTTAAATATTGAGCAGTTCTTC.

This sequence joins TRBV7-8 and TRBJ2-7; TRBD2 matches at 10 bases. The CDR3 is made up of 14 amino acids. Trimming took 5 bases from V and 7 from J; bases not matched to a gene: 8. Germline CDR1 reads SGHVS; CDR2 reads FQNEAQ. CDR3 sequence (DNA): TGTGCCAGCAGCCCTCAGCTAGCGGGAGTTGAGCAGTACTTC. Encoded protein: CASSPQLAGVEQYF.

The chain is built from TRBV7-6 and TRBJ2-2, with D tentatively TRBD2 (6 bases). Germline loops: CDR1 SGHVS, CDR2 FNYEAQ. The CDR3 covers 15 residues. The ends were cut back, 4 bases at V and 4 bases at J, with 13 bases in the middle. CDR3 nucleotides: TGTGCCAGCAGCTCCGGGAGTCCCAGCACCGGGGAGCTGTTTTTT. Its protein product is CASSSGSPSTGELFF.

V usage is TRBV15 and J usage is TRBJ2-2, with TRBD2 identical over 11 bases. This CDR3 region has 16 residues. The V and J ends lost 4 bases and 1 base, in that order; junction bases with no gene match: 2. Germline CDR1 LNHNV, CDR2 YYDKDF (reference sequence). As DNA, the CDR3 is TGTGCCACCAGCAAAGGGACTAGCGGGAACACCGGGGAGCTGTTTTTT. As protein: CATSKGTSGNTGELFF.

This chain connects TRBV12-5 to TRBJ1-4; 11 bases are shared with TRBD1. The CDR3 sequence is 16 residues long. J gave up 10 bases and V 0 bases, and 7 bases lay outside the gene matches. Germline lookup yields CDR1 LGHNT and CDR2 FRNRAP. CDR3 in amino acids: CASGLVLGQGAGKLFF. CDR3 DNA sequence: TGTGCTAGTGGTTTGGTACTAGGACAGGGGGCGGGAAAACTGTTTTTT.

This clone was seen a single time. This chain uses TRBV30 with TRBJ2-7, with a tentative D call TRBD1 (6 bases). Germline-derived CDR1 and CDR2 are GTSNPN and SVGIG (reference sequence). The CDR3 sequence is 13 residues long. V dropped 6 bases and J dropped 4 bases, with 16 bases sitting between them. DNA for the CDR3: TGTGCCTGTACACGGACAGCGAGTTACGAGCAGTACTTC. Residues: CACTRTASYEQYF.

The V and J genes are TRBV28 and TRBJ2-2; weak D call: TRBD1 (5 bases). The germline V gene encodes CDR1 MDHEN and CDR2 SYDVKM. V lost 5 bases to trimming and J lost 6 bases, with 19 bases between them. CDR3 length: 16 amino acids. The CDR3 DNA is TGTGCCAGCAGTCCACGACTTTGGCAGGGCCCCGGGGAGCTGTTTTTT. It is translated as CASSPRLWQGPGELFF.

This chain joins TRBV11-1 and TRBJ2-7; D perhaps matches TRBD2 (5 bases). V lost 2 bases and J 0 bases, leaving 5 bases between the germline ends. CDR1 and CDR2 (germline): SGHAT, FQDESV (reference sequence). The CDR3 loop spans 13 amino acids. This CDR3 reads CASSLSGSYEQYF. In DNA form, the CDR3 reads TGTGCCAGCAGCTTAAGCGGCTCCTACGAGCAGTACTTC.

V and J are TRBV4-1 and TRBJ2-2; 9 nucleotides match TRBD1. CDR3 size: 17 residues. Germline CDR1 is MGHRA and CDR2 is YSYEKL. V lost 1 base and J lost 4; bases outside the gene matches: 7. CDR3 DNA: TGCGCCAGCAGCCAAGTTCCGGGACAGGGTTTCACCGGGGAGCTGTTTTTT. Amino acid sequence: CASSQVPGQGFTGELFF.

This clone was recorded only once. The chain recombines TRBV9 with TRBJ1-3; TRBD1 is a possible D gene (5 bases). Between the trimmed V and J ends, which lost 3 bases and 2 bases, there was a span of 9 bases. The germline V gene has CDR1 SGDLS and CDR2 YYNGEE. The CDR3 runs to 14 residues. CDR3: CASSAGGAGNTIYF. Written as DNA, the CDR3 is TGTGCCAGCAGCGCGGGAGGGGCTGGAAACACCATATATTTT. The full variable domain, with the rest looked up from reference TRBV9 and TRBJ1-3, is DSGVTQTPKHLITATGQRVTLRCSPRSGDLSVYWYQQSLDQGLQFLIQYYNGEERAKGNILERFSAQQFPDLHSELNLSSLELGDSALYFCASSAGGAGNTIYFGEGSWLTVV.

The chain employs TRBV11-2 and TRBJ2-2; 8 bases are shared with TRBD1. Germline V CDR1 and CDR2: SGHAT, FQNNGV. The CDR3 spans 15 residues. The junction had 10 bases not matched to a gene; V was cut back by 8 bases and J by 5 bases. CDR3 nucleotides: TGTGCCAGCTCCCCAGGGGGCAAAGGGACCGGGGAGCTGTTTTTT. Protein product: CASSPGGKGTGELFF.

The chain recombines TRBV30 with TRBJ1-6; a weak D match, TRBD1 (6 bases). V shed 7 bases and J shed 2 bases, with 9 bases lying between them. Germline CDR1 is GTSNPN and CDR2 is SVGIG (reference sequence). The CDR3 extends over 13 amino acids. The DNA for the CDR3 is TGTGCCTACCGGGACACCTATAATTCACCCCTCCACTTT. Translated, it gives CAYRDTYNSPLHF.